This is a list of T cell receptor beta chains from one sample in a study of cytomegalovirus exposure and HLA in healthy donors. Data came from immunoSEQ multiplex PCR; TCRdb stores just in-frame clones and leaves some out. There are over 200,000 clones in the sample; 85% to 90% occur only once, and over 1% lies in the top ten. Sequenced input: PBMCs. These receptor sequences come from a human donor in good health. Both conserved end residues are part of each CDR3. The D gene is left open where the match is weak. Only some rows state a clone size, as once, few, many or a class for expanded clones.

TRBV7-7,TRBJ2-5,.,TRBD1,CASSLRDSYQETQYF,TGTGCTAGCAGCTTAAGGGACAGCTACCAAGAGACCCAGTACTTC
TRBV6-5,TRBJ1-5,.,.,CASSYARYSNQPQHF,TGTGCCAGCAGTTACGCCAGATATAGCAATCAGCCCCAGCATTTT
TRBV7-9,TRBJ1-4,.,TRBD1,CASSTGTGGREKLFF,TGTGCCAGCAGCACCGGGACAGGGGGCCGGGAAAAACTGTTTTTT
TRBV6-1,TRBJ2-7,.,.,CASSGPRTGKGSYEQYF,TGTGCCAGCAGTGGACCACGAACAGGGAAAGGGTCGTACGAGCAGTACTTC
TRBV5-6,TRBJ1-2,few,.,CASSFRRNYGYTF,TGTGCCAGCAGCTTTAGGAGAAACTATGGCTACACCTTC
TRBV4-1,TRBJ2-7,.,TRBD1,CASSQDRGPYEQYF,TGCGCCAGCAGCCAGGACAGGGGACCCTACGAGCAGTACTTC
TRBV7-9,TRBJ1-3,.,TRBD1,CASSRQGVSGNTIYF,TGTGCCAGCAGCCGACAGGGGGTATCTGGAAACACCATATATTTT
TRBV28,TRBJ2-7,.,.,CASRPRRQSYEQYF,TGTGCCAGCCGACCTCGGAGACAGTCCTACGAGCAGTACTTC
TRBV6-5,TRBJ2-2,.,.,CASSYREVIGELFF,TGTGCCAGCAGTTACCGGGAAGTAATCGGGGAGCTGTTTTTT
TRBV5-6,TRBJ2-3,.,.,CASSKQGTTDTQYF,TGTGCCAGCAGCAAGCAGGGCACGACAGATACGCAGTATTTT
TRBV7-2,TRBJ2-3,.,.,CASSPLGAGGAAGGQYF,TGTGCCAGCAGCCCGCTGGGGGCGGGAGGCGCGGCAGGGGGGCAGTATTTT
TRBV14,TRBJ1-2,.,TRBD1,CASSQGQGYYGYTF,TGTGCCAGCAGCCAAGGACAGGGGTACTATGGCTACACCTTC
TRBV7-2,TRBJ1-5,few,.,CASSSGQSNQPQHF,TGTGCCAGCAGCTCTGGACAGAGCAATCAGCCCCAGCATTTT
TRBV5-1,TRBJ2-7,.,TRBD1,CASSNGQGAKQYF,TGCGCCAGCAGCAATGGACAGGGCGCTAAGCAGTACTTC
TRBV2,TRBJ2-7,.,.,CASSEQGATGASRPYEQYF,TGTGCCAGCAGTGAACAAGGCGCAACTGGGGCGAGCAGACCCTACGAGCAGTACTTC
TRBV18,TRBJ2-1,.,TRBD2,CASFTGGTRRHEQFF,TGTGCCAGCTTCACCGGCGGGACTAGGCGGCATGAGCAGTTCTTC
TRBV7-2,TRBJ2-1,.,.,CASTLTGRSYNEQFF,TGTGCCAGCACCCTCACGGGTAGGTCCTACAATGAGCAGTTCTTC
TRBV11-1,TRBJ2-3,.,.,CASSLWTTKSTDTQYF,TGTGCCAGCAGCCTTTGGACTACGAAAAGCACAGATACGCAGTATTTT
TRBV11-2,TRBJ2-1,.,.,CASSFPDRYQFF,TGTGCCAGCAGCTTCCCAGACAGATACCAGTTCTTC
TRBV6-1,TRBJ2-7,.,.,CASSAPRQVSSYEQYF,TGTGCCAGCAGTGCCCCCCGACAGGTTTCCTCCTACGAGCAGTACTTC
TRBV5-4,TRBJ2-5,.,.,CASSNPRVAGETQYF,TGTGCCAGCAGTAACCCGAGGGTTGCGGGAGAGACCCAGTACTTC
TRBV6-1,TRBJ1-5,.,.,CASSERGLGNQPQHF,TGTGCCAGCAGTGAAAGGGGGTTGGGAAATCAGCCCCAGCATTTT
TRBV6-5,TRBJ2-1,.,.,CASSYRNSGEQFF,TGTGCCAGCAGTTACCGCAACTCCGGGGAGCAGTTCTTC
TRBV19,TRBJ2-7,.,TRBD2,CASSSSGGAYEQYF,TGTGCCAGTAGTTCTAGCGGGGGTGCCTACGAGCAGTACTTC
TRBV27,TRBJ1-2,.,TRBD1,CASSRGQGYGYTF,TGTGCCAGCAGTCGGGGACAGGGCTATGGCTACACCTTC